The 3 T cell receptor beta chains listed next were all sequenced from one sample in a study of blood T cell repertoires in COVID-19. Data came from immunoSEQ multiplex PCR; TCRdb stores just in-frame clones and leaves some out. This table has about 280,000 clones, about 85% appearing once. The source material was peripheral blood. The receptors shown here come from a human donor in a cohort sampled during active COVID-19.

The chain carries TRBV6-6 and TRBJ2-2; 9 nucleotides match TRBD2. J was trimmed by 1 base and V by 6 bases; bases with no gene match: 3. The CDR3 is 15 residues long. The germline CDR1 and CDR2 sequences are MNHNY and SVGAGI (reference sequence). The CDR3 loop is CASSRTSENTGELFF. CDR3 nucleotides: TGTGCCAGCAGCCGGACTAGCGAGAACACCGGGGAGCTGTTTTTT.

The chain links TRBV5-1 to TRBJ2-1, with D perhaps TRBD2 (5 bases). The CDR3 consists of 13 residues. Deletions cut 9 bases from V and 2 bases from J, with 12 bases between. From germline, CDR1 is SGHRS and CDR2 YFSETQ. The CDR3 protein is CATASGTYNEQFF. The CDR3 DNA follows: TGCGCCACCGCATCGGGAACCTACAATGAGCAGTTCTTC.

The chain joins TRBV7-3 to TRBJ2-2, with unresolved D. Trimming removed 4 bases at V and 0 bases at J, with 12 bases between. The CDR3 totals 16 residues. Germline-derived CDR1 and CDR2 are SGHTA and FQGTGA. The CDR3: CASSSRAAPNTGELFF. The CDR3 DNA reads as TGTGCCAGCAGCTCCCGCGCGGCGCCGAACACCGGGGAGCTGTTTTTT.